This T cell receptor beta chain was sequenced for a study of blood T cell repertoires in COVID-19. Measured with immunoSEQ multiplex PCR; TCRdb has only the in-frame clones, and not every one. Of approximately 140,000 clones listed, roughly 90% are singletons. CDR1 and CDR2 from the germline V gene are LNHDA and SQIVND (reference sequence). With 3 bases clipped from V and 7 bases from J, the junction kept 11 bases outside the gene matches. The CDR3 length is 15 residues. Participants were aged roughly 18 to 89 years from more than 20 US areas. The sample consisted of PBMCs or T cells enriched from blood (not recorded which). This clonotype was sampled from a woman aged 40 to 49 who had been exposed to COVID-19. V gene TRBV19 combines with J gene TRBJ1-2; TRBD1 aligns across 7 bases. DNA of the CDR3: TGTGCCAGTAGTATTCCCGCAGGGGGTTCGGGTGGCTACACCTTC. This encodes CASSIPAGGSGGYTF. The whole variable domain, filled in from reference TRBV19 and TRBJ1-2, reads DGGITQSPKYLFRKEGQNVTLSCEQNLNHDAMYWYRQDPGQGLRLIYYSQIVNDFQKGDIAEGYSVSREKKESFPLTVTSAQKNPTAFYLCASSIPAGGSGGYTFGSGTRLTVV.